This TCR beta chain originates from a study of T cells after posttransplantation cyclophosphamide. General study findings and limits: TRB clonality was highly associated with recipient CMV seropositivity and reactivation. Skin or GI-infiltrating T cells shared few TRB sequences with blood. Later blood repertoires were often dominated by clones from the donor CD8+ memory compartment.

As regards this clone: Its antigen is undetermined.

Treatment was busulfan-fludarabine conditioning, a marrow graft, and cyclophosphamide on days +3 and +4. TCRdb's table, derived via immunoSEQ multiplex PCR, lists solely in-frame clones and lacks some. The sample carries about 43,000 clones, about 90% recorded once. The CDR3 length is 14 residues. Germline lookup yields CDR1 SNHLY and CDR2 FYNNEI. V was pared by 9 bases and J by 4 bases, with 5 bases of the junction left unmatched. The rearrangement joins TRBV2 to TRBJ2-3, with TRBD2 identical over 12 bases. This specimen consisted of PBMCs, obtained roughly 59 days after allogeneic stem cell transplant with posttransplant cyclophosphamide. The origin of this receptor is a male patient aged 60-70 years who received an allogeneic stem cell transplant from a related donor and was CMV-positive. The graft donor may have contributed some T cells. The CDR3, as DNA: TGTGCCAGTAGACTAGCGGGGGCCGCAGATACGCAGTATTTT. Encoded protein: CASRLAGAADTQYF. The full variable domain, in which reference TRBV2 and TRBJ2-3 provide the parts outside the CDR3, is EPEVTQTPSHQVTQMGQEVILRCVPISNHLYFYWYRQILGQKVEFLVSFYNNEISEKSEIFDDQFSVERPDGSNFTLKIRSTKLEDSAMYFCASRLAGAADTQYFGPGTRLTVL.